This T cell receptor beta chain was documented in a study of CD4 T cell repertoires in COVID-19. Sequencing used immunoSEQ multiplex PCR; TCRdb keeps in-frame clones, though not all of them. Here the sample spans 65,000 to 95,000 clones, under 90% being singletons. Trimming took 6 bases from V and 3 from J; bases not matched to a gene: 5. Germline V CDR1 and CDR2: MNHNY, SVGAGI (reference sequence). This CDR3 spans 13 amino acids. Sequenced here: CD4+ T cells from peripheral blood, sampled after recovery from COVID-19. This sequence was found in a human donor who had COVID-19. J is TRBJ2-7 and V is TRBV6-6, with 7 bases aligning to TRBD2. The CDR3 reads CASRKGGSYEQYF. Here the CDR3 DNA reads TGTGCCAGCAGAAAGGGCGGGAGCTACGAGCAGTACTTC.